This is a list of T cell receptor beta chains from one sample in a study of human T cells and chemical hapten exposure. TCRdb re-analysed the RACE reads in MiXCR, keeping a single row per CDR3 protein. The sample shows about 80,000 distinct CDR3 sequences, roughly 10% of them seen only once. Source: whole blood, taken in connection with sensitization to the hapten diphenylcyclopropenone (DPC). These TCRs come from a woman under 40 with alopecia areata. Some clones in this sample may be carry-over from other donors' samples. The conserved cysteine and the conserved F or W are not part of the CDR3 here.

TRBV6-5	TRBJ2-2	ASSSLGGADTGELF
TRBV27	TRBJ1-6	ASSPADRANNSPLH
TRBV5-5	TRBJ1-1	ASSPGQAPSNTEAF
TRBV6-5	TRBJ1-2	ASSYFLGDGYT
TRBV18	TRBJ2-3	ASSPRVNAGGRTDTQY
TRBV18	TRBJ1-3	ASSPVQAGGNTIY
TRBV7-8	TRBJ1-5	ASSANREVGPQH
TRBV3-2	TRBJ2-2	ASSQDFGGELF
TRBV7-2	TRBJ2-3	ASSSLQADTQY
TRBV5-6	TRBJ2-5	ASRKNPGTVQETQY
TRBV7-2	TRBJ2-3	ASSGTSRADTQY
TRBV3-1	TRBJ2-2	ASRSSAGNTGELF
TRBV28	TRBJ2-1	ASSFADEQF
TRBV7-3	TRBJ2-1	ASSEGGSSYNEQF
TRBV6-4	TRBJ2-2	ASSQDRGVTGELF
TRBV12-3/TRBV12-4	TRBJ2-7	ASRQGNTYEQY
TRBV7-2	TRBJ2-1	ASSPHGTSSYNEQF
TRBV5-1	TRBJ1-1	ASTRKGGATVGNTEAF
TRBV5-1	TRBJ2-7	ASSTGTGIHEQY
TRBV4-1	TRBJ1-5	ASSREDSNQPQH
TRBV15	TRBJ2-7	ATSRVGPYEQY
TRBV20-1	TRBJ2-3	SASLDSHLTDTQY